Sequencing of this T cell receptor beta chain was carried out in a study of OX40 agonist ivuxolimab in advanced cancers. General study findings and limits: Clones of CD4+ and CD8+ blood T cells grew by week 6 at doses of 0.1 to 3.0 mg/kg.

Profiled with immunoSEQ multiplex PCR; TCRdb holds only in-frame clones, not every one. Of tens of thousands of clones in the sample, over 90% were seen once. The trim removed 8 bases at V and 3 bases at J, leaving 9 bases unmatched. Germline-derived CDR1 and CDR2 are LNHDA and SQIVND (reference sequence). There are 14 residues in the CDR3. Worth noting for this clone: What it binds is not known.

The sequenced sample was CD4+ or CD8+ T cells sorted from blood, obtained in a trial of the OX40 agonist ivuxolimab. The chain combines TRBV19 with TRBJ2-7; TRBD2 matches 8 bases. This clonotype was obtained from an adult with an advanced solid tumor such as melanoma, head and neck, liver or kidney cancer. The CDR3 sequence: CASSAAREDYEQYF. CDR3 DNA sequence: TGTGCCAGTTCGGCCGCGCGGGAGGACTACGAGCAGTACTTC.